This TCR beta chain came from a study of blood T cell repertoires in COVID-19. The CDR3 covers 16 residues. V was clipped by 3 bases and J by 4 bases; unmatched bases: 6. The germline gives CDR1 MDHEN, CDR2 SYDVKM. Profiled with immunoSEQ multiplex PCR; TCRdb holds only in-frame clones, not every one. The sample lists about 110,000 clones; less than 75% were seen once. The TCR was taken from a woman in her fifties or sixties with acute or convalescent COVID-19. The chain combines TRBV28 with TRBJ2-3, with 11 bases identical to TRBD1. The specimen sequenced was peripheral blood. Here the CDR3 reads CASSFIGTGGPDTQYF. DNA for the CDR3: TGTGCCAGCAGTTTTATCGGGACAGGGGGTCCAGATACGCAGTATTTT.